Each of the 11 T cell receptor beta chains below was sequenced from the same sample in a study of OX40 agonist ivuxolimab in advanced cancers. The repertoire was sequenced with immunoSEQ multiplex PCR; TCRdb's copy has only in-frame clones and lacks some. Of about 86,000 clones listed, roughly 85% are singletons. The source was CD4+ or CD8+ T cells sorted from blood, collected in a trial of the OX40 agonist ivuxolimab. These receptors came from an adult with an advanced solid tumor such as melanoma, head and neck, liver or kidney cancer.

This clone was seen many times. V and J are TRBV30 and TRBJ1-1; D remains ambiguous. CDR1 is GTSNPN and CDR2 is SVGIG in the germline V gene (reference sequence). V dropped 2 bases and J dropped 3 bases, with 10 bases sitting between them. CDR3 length equals 13 residues. CDR3 DNA: TGTGCCTGGAGTCCTCAAGTCGACACTGAAGCTTTCTTT. The encoded protein is CAWSPQVDTEAFF.

CDR3 nucleotides: TGTGCCAGCAGCTTAGTTGGCGCGGGAGTTGTTTTCTTCGAGCAGTACTTC. Amino acids: CASSLVGAGVVFFEQYF. This chain links TRBV7-9 with TRBJ2-7; TRBD2 aligns across 7 bases. CDR1 is SEHNR, CDR2 FQNEAQ, per germline (reference sequence). V shed 1 base, J shed 6 bases, and the junction held 15 bases outside the gene matches. The CDR3 spans 17 residues.

The CDR3 region has the DNA TGTGCCAGCAGTGTAGGCGGGGTCACTGAAGCTTTCTTT. This translates into CASSVGGVTEAFF. The rearrangement links TRBV28 to TRBJ1-1; unclear D gene. The ends were cut back, 5 bases at V and 4 bases at J, with 11 bases in the middle. The CDR3 extends over 13 amino acids. Germline lookup yields CDR1 MDHEN and CDR2 SYDVKM.

The CDR3 sequence: CASSEIFARRFANEKLFF. The CDR3 region has the DNA TGTGCCAGCAGTGAAATATTTGCAAGGAGGTTCGCTAATGAAAAACTGTTTTTT. The V call is TRBV6-1, the J call TRBJ1-4; unclear D gene. The V and J ends lost 2 bases and 3 bases respectively, with 19 bases between them. This CDR3 contains 18 residues. Germline values: CDR1 MNHNS, CDR2 SASEGT.

V usage is TRBV2 and J usage is TRBJ1-6, with 9 bases identical to TRBD1. This CDR3 comprises 14 residues. With V trimmed by 4 bases and J by 10 bases, 5 bases remained unmatched. Per germline, CDR1 SNHLY and CDR2 FYNNEI. The chain's CDR3 is CASSGDRESSPLHF. In DNA form, the CDR3 reads TGTGCCAGCAGTGGGGACAGGGAAAGCTCACCCCTCCACTTT.

In this sample, this clone turned up once. The chain joins TRBV7-2 to TRBJ2-1; perhaps TRBD2 as D (6 bases). Trimming stripped 1 base from V and 4 bases from J, with 14 bases between. CDR1 SGHTA and CDR2 FQGNSA come from the germline V gene. The CDR3 runs 16 residues. In nucleotides, the CDR3 is TGTGCCAGCAGCTTAGAACATAGCGGCTCATACAATGAGCAGTTCTTC. Amino acids: CASSLEHSGSYNEQFF.

This clone was detected once. The chain combines TRBV5-1 with TRBJ1-2; the D is unclear. Germline-derived CDR1 and CDR2 are SGHRS and YFSETQ. This CDR3 comprises 14 residues. V gave up 0 bases and J gave up 5 bases, with 11 bases separating them. In DNA form, the CDR3 reads TGCGCCAGCAGCTTGGGACCCATCGAGTATGGCTACACCTTC. It translates to CASSLGPIEYGYTF.

This rearrangement joins TRBV19 to TRBJ2-1; possible D gene TRBD2, 6 bases. With 0 bases removed from V and 8 bases from J, the gap between germline ends came to 11 bases. Germline values: CDR1 LNHDA, CDR2 SQIVND (reference sequence). The CDR3 totals 14 residues. CDR3 sequence: CASSIDGASDEQFF. The CDR3 DNA sequence: TGTGCCAGTAGTATAGATGGGGCTAGCGATGAGCAGTTCTTC. Filled out from reference TRBV19 and TRBJ2-1, the complete variable domain reads DGGITQSPKYLFRKEGQNVTLSCEQNLNHDAMYWYRQDPGQGLRLIYYSQIVNDFQKGDIAEGYSVSREKKESFPLTVTSAQKNPTAFYLCASSIDGASDEQFFGPGTRLTVL.

The chain uses TRBV28 and TRBJ1-2, with 10 bases lining up with TRBD1. The CDR3 extends over 17 amino acids. With V trimmed by 5 bases and J by 4 bases, 13 bases remained unmatched. In germline, CDR1 is MDHEN, CDR2 SYDVKM. This CDR3 is CASSPTGTGALIYGYTF. In DNA form, the CDR3 reads TGTGCCAGCAGTCCCACCGGGACAGGGGCCCTTATCTATGGCTACACCTTC.

The chain couples TRBV7-3 to TRBJ2-3; TRBD1 agrees at 9 bases. Germline V CDR1 and CDR2: SGHTA, FQGTGA. The CDR3 covers 15 residues. J lost 0 bases, V lost 3 bases, and 1 base had no gene match. The CDR3 DNA follows: TGTGCCAGCAGCTTTGACAGGGGGAGCACAGATACGCAGTATTTT. It codes for CASSFDRGSTDTQYF.

The V call is TRBV4-2, the J call TRBJ2-7, with D tentatively TRBD1 (6 bases). Per the germline V gene, CDR1 is LGHNA and CDR2 is YNFKEQ. The CDR3 contains 17 residues. V lost 2 bases and J lost 3, with 20 bases in between. This CDR3 is CASSQPFRGPNIYEQYF. As DNA, the CDR3 is TGTGCCAGCAGCCAACCTTTCAGGGGTCCAAATATCTACGAGCAGTACTTC.